The present entry profiles one T cell receptor beta chain with its context. Its target is unknown. Primers: 60 Vbeta forward and 13 Jbeta reverse. Measured with immunoSEQ multiplex PCR; TCRdb has only the in-frame clones, and not every one. The sample shows some 130,000 clones, around 77% of them seen only once. This CDR3 comprises 15 residues. Trimming stripped 3 bases from V and 8 bases from J, with 16 bases between. The germline gives CDR1 MDHEN, CDR2 SYDVKM. These data belong to a study of cytomegalovirus exposure and HLA in healthy donors. General study points: Accurate predictions that matched the HLA-A and HLA-B alleles of most subjects were reportedly made from TCR beta sequences. Reports indicated that the classifier achieved high specificity and sensitivity in diagnosing cytomegalovirus status.

The sequence was obtained from a male donor in good health and CMV-seropositive. The sequencing sample was made of PBMCs. V and J are TRBV28 and TRBJ1-4; a weak D match, TRBD1 (6 bases). CDR3 nucleotides: TGTGCCAGCAGTTTCCACAGGGCCCCTGGAGAAAAACTGTTTTTT. Residues: CASSFHRAPGEKLFF. The whole variable domain, remainder taken from reference TRBV28 and TRBJ1-4, is DVKVTQSSRYLVKRTGEKVFLECVQDMDHENMFWYRQDPGLGLRLIYFSYDVKMKEKGDIPEGYSVSREKKERFSLILESASTNQTSMYLCASSFHRAPGEKLFFGSGTQLSVL.